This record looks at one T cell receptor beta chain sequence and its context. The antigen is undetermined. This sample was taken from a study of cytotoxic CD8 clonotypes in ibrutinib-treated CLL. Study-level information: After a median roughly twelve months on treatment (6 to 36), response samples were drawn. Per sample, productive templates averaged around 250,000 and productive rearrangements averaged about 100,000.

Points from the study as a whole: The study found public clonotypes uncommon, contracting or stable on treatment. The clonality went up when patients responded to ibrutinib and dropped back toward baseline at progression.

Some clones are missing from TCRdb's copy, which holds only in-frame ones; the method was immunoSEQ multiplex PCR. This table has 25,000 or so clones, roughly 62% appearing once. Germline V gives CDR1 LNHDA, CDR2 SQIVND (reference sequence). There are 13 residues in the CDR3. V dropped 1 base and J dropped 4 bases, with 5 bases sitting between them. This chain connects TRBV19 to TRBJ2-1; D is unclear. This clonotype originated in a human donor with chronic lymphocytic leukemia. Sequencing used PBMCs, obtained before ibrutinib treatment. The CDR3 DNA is TGTGCCAGTAGTATAGTTGTTTACAATGAGCAGTTCTTC. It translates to CASSIVVYNEQFF.